These 21 T cell receptor beta chains share one sample of origin, sequenced in a study of blood T cell repertoires in COVID-19. Repertoires were generated with immunoSEQ multiplex PCR, while TCRdb's copy carries only in-frame clones and drops some. The sample has 150,000 to 200,000 clones, about four fifths seen once. The sequencing input was peripheral blood. The receptors originated from a woman aged 80 or older with acute or convalescent COVID-19.

The chain combines TRBV6-5 with TRBJ1-4; D perhaps matches TRBD1 (6 bases). CDR1 is MNHEY, CDR2 SVGAGI, per germline. The CDR3 has 14 residues. V lost 6 bases and J 4 bases, leaving 12 bases between the germline ends. The CDR3, as DNA: TGTGCCAGCAGCTCGGGACAAGTTAATGAAAAACTGTTTTTT. Its protein product is CASSSGQVNEKLFF.

The chain links TRBV5-1 to TRBJ2-3; 7 nucleotides agree with TRBD2. Germline loops: CDR1 SGHRS, CDR2 YFSETQ. The CDR3 totals 13 residues. Trimming at V came to 6 bases and at J to 6 bases, leaving 7 bases not matched to a gene. The CDR3 is CASTPGGLDTQYF. CDR3 DNA: TGCGCCAGCACCCCGGGGGGACTGGATACGCAGTATTTT.

As to this clone: A junction boundary mismatches the germline segment, possibly from a read error. This chain uses TRBV7-7 with TRBJ2-7; D perhaps matches TRBD2 (5 bases). In germline, CDR1 is SSHAT, CDR2 FNYEAQ (reference sequence). The CDR3 is 13 residues long. Here the CDR3 DNA reads TGTGCTAGCAGCTTGGGAGTGGGCTACGAGCAGTACTTC. Translated, it gives CASSLGVGYEQYF. The whole variable domain, filled in from reference TRBV7-7 and TRBJ2-7, reads GAGVSQSPRYKVTKRGQDVTLRCDPISSHATLYWYQQALGQGPEFLTYFNYEAQPDKSGLPSDRFSAERPEGSISTLTIQRTEQRDSAMYRCASSLGVGYEQYFGPGTRLTVT.

There are a few counts of this clone. The chain has TRBV7-2 and TRBJ2-7; 10 bases match TRBD2. The germline V gene encodes CDR1 SGHTA and CDR2 FQGNSA. The V segment lost 1 base and the J segment 1 base; nucleotides outside the gene matches: 4. The CDR3 covers 16 residues. This CDR3 reads CASSLGTSGASYEQYF. The CDR3 nucleotides read TGTGCCAGCAGCTTAGGGACTAGCGGAGCATCCTACGAGCAGTACTTC.

The chain links TRBV3-1 (or the pseudogene TRBV3-2) to TRBJ1-4; D not certain. The CDR3 length is 13 residues. Germline V gene sequence: CDR1 LGHDT, CDR2 YNNKEL (reference sequence). Trimming pared 6 bases from V and 3 bases from J, leaving 8 bases between. The chain's CDR3 is CASRAGPNEKLFF. CDR3 sequence (DNA): TGTGCCAGCAGGGCAGGCCCTAATGAAAAACTGTTTTTT.

The rearrangement joins TRBV5-4 to TRBJ1-3, with TRBD1 as a possible D gene (6 bases). Germline V gene lookup returns CDR1 SGHNT and CDR2 YYREEE (reference sequence). CDR3 length: 15 residues. Trimming took 0 bases from V and 4 from J, leaving 11 bases between them. CDR3 sequence (DNA): TGTGCCAGCAGCTTGGGGCGGACAGCAGGAAACACCATATATTTT. Its translation: CASSLGRTAGNTIYF.

The gene calls are TRBV5-3 and TRBJ2-3, with D possibly TRBD2 on 6 matching bases. TRBV5-3 is an open reading frame, and its role is uncertain. The CDR3 spans 15 residues. The V and J ends lost 0 bases and 0 bases respectively, with 8 bases between them. The CDR3 DNA is TGTGCCAGAAGCTTGGGGCGGGGAAGCACAGATACGCAGTATTTT. Its protein is CARSLGRGSTDTQYF.

The chain employs TRBV18 and TRBJ2-1; D might be TRBD1 (6 bases). Germline-derived CDR1 and CDR2 are KGHSH and LQKENI. Trimming took 2 bases from V and 8 from J, leaving 13 bases between them. The CDR3 is made up of 14 amino acids. CDR3 in amino acids: CASSPGQGPHEQFF. As DNA, the CDR3 is TGTGCCAGCTCACCAGGCCAGGGGCCACATGAGCAGTTCTTC.

This clone was seen a handful of times. The chain combines TRBV3-1 (or the pseudogene TRBV3-2) with TRBJ2-5; a weak D match, TRBD1 (5 bases). V was trimmed by 0 bases and J by 2 bases, leaving 13 bases between them. Germline V gene lookup returns CDR1 LGHDT and CDR2 YNNKEL (reference sequence). This CDR3 spans 16 amino acids. CDR3 nucleotides: TGTGCCAGCAGCCAAGAAAGGGGCAGCCTTCAAGAGACCCAGTACTTC. Residues: CASSQERGSLQETQYF.

The chain carries TRBV19 and TRBJ1-4, with TRBD1 as a possible D gene (6 bases). The germline V gene encodes CDR1 LNHDA and CDR2 SQIVND (reference sequence). This CDR3 region has 17 residues. The germline V and J ends were trimmed by 4 bases and 7 bases, with 22 bases remaining between them. CDR3 loop: CASSSTSPTGQGEKLFF. The CDR3 nucleotides are TGTGCCAGTAGTAGCACATCACCGACAGGCCAGGGTGAAAAACTGTTTTTT. The full variable domain, with the rest looked up from reference TRBV19 and TRBJ1-4, is DGGITQSPKYLFRKEGQNVTLSCEQNLNHDAMYWYRQDPGQGLRLIYYSQIVNDFQKGDIAEGYSVSREKKESFPLTVTSAQKNPTAFYLCASSSTSPTGQGEKLFFGSGTQLSVL.

The gene calls are TRBV20-1 and TRBJ2-1; perhaps TRBD2 as D (6 bases). Looked up from germline, CDR1 is DFQATT and CDR2 is SNEGSKA (reference sequence). CDR3 size: 14 residues. The V end lost 3 bases, the J end lost 2 bases, and 11 bases lay between the germline ends. CDR3 nucleotide sequence: TGCAGTGCTAGTGGCGGGAATACCTACAATGAGCAGTTCTTC. Its protein product is CSASGGNTYNEQFF.

The gene calls are TRBV2 and TRBJ2-2, with 14 bases matching TRBD2. The germline V gene encodes CDR1 SNHLY and CDR2 FYNNEI. V was pared by 3 bases and J by 1 base, with 1 base of the junction left unmatched. The length of the CDR3 is 17 residues. The CDR3 bases are TGTGCCAGCAGTGACGGACTAGCGGGGGGGAACACCGGGGAGCTGTTTTTT. This translates into CASSDGLAGGNTGELFF.

V is TRBV6-5 and J is TRBJ1-2, with a tentative D call TRBD1 (5 bases). In germline, CDR1 is MNHEY, CDR2 SVGAGI. This CDR3 region has 13 residues. The germline V and J ends were trimmed by 7 bases and 4 bases, with 13 bases remaining between them. The CDR3 DNA reads TGTGCCAGCAAACTACCCGGGGGCTATGGCTACACCTTC. The encoded protein is CASKLPGGYGYTF.

The rearrangement uses TRBV9 and TRBJ2-1, with 9 bases fitting TRBD2. With V trimmed by 4 bases and J by 4 bases, 9 bases remained unmatched. The CDR3 covers 16 residues. Per the germline V gene, CDR1 is SGDLS and CDR2 is YYNGEE. DNA for the CDR3: TGTGCCAGCAGCCCCCCTGGACTAGCGAGGTACAATGAGCAGTTCTTC. Residues: CASSPPGLARYNEQFF.

V gene TRBV7-9 combines with J gene TRBJ1-2, with 7 bases aligning to TRBD1. The V gene end was trimmed by 2 bases and the J gene end by 0 bases; junction bases not matched to a gene: 6. The CDR3 totals 16 residues. The V gene's germline CDR1 is SEHNR and CDR2 FQNEAQ (reference sequence). CDR3: CASSLWAGGANYGYTF. CDR3 in DNA: TGTGCCAGCAGCTTATGGGCAGGGGGAGCTAACTATGGCTACACCTTC.

V and J are TRBV2 and TRBJ2-7, with 10 bases lining up with TRBD2. The ends lost 6 bases at V and 6 bases at J; junction bases unmatched: 8. The CDR3 is 14 amino acids. CDR1 and CDR2 (germline): SNHLY, FYNNEI. The CDR3 protein is CASRGLAVGSEQYF. The CDR3 DNA is TGTGCCAGCAGAGGACTAGCGGTCGGATCCGAGCAGTACTTC.

This sequence joins TRBV2 and TRBJ1-1; weak D call: TRBD1 (6 bases). With 6 bases removed from V and 3 bases from J, the gap between germline ends came to 17 bases. CDR1 and CDR2 (germline): SNHLY, FYNNEI. The CDR3 sequence is 15 residues long. The CDR3 is CASRGKGGGHTEAFF. DNA of the CDR3: TGTGCCAGCAGGGGAAAGGGGGGAGGGCACACTGAAGCTTTCTTT.

V is TRBV2 and J is TRBJ2-1, with TRBD1 identical over 8 bases. Germline CDR1 reads SNHLY; CDR2 reads FYNNEI. The CDR3 has 15 residues. The trim removed 5 bases at V and 0 bases at J, leaving 3 bases unmatched. The CDR3 sequence: CASSPQGASYNEQFF. CDR3 coding DNA: TGTGCCAGCAGTCCTCAGGGGGCCTCCTACAATGAGCAGTTCTTC.

This sequence joins TRBV27 and TRBJ1-5; TRBD1 might be the D (5 bases). CDR3 length: 16 residues. V shed 4 bases and J shed 3 bases, with 16 bases lying between them. Germline V CDR1 and CDR2: MNHEY, SMNVEV (reference sequence). DNA of the CDR3: TGTGCCAGCAGTTCCCGCCGGGGGAGCAACAATCAGCCCCAGCATTTT. It translates to CASSSRRGSNNQPQHF.

The J gene is TRBJ1-3, the V gene TRBV30; 7 positions agree with TRBD1. After removal of 4 bases from V and 0 bases from J, the junction contained 6 bases not matched to a gene. Germline values: CDR1 GTSNPN, CDR2 SVGIG (reference sequence). This CDR3 is 15 amino acids long. CDR3 sequence: CAWMRGGGSGNTIYF. The CDR3 DNA sequence: TGTGCCTGGATGCGAGGGGGCGGCTCTGGAAACACCATATATTTT. Full variable domain (remainder filled in from reference TRBV30 and TRBJ1-3): SQTIHQWPATLVQPVGSPLSLECTVEGTSNPNLYWYRQAAGRGLQLLFYSVGIGQISSEVPQNLSASRPQDRQFILSSKKLLLSDSGFYLCAWMRGGGSGNTIYFGEGSWLTVV.

This chain connects TRBV6-1 to TRBJ2-2; no definite D call. The germline V and J ends were trimmed by 6 bases and 8 bases, with 13 bases remaining between them. Germline V gives CDR1 MNHNS, CDR2 SASEGT. The CDR3 has 13 residues. The CDR3: CASSLLPGGELFF. The CDR3 DNA reads TGTGCCAGCAGCCTACTCCCCGGGGGGGAGCTGTTTTTT.